These 5 T cell receptor beta chains were sequenced from one sample in a study of low-dose radiotherapy and immunotherapy resistance in tumors. Time point in this sample: before trial treatment. TRAV- and TRBV-specific primers primed first-strand cDNA, covering alpha and beta chains. Amplification, which lasted 20 PCR cycles, used a constant-region primer and V-primer adapter to amplify TCRs. TCRdb processed the reads anew with MiXCR; each CDR3 protein has one entry. The table includes 54,000 or so distinct CDR3 sequences, almost 25% detected once. Sequenced here: PBMCs, sampled before treatment. The receptors derive from a male donor with prostate cancer.

This clonotype was seen ten or more times. The rearrangement joins TRBV2 to TRBJ2-1; D call uncertain. The CDR3 runs to 15 residues. The ends were cut back, 4 bases at V and 2 bases at J, with 12 bases in the middle. Germline V gene data show CDR1 as SNHLY and CDR2 as FYNNEI. The CDR3 loop is CASSAVVRPYNEQFF. CDR3 DNA sequence: TGTGCCAGCAGTGCGGTCGTTCGCCCCTACAATGAGCAGTTCTTC.

This clonotype came up many times. This chain connects TRBV12-3 or TRBV12-4 to TRBJ1-6; no clear D gene. V lost 2 bases, J lost 5 bases, and 7 bases lay in between. The CDR3 has 14 residues. The CDR3 DNA is TGTGCCAGCAGTTTAAGGCAGGATAATTCACCCCTCCACTTT. It yields the protein CASSLRQDNSPLHF.

This clonotype was found many times. The V call is TRBV3-1, the J call TRBJ2-7, with 7 bases identical to TRBD1. The CDR3 covers 15 residues. After removal of 3 bases from V and 3 bases from J, the junction contained 8 bases not matched to a gene. The V gene's germline CDR1 is LGHDT and CDR2 YNNKEL (reference sequence). CDR3 in DNA: TGTGCCAGCAGCCATCCGACAGGGAAGAACTACGAGCAGTACTTC. Its protein product is CASSHPTGKNYEQYF.

This clonotype has a count of ten or more. V usage is TRBV11-2 and J usage is TRBJ2-7; 8 nucleotides align to TRBD1. J gave up 3 bases and V 5 bases, and 6 bases lay outside the gene matches. The germline V gene encodes CDR1 SGHAT and CDR2 FQNNGV. The CDR3 is made up of 14 amino acids. CDR3 amino acids: CASSADRGHYEQYF. The CDR3 nucleotides read TGTGCCAGCAGCGCCGACAGGGGTCACTACGAGCAGTACTTC.

Concerning this clonotype itself: A junction end diverges from the germline sequence, so it may reflect a read error. The chain couples TRBV4-1 to TRBJ2-7, with 7 bases aligning to TRBD1. CDR3 length: 15 amino acids. Germline loops: CDR1 MGHRA, CDR2 YSYEKL. CDR3 loop: CASSPITGESYEQYF. The CDR3 nucleotides are TGTGCCAGCAGCCCGATAACAGGGGAATCCTACGAGCAGTACTTC.